The 32 T cell receptor beta chains given below trace back to one sample, sequenced in a study of T cell changes during pregnancy in multiple sclerosis. Only in-frame clones appear in the TCRdb table, and some are missing; sequencing was by immunoSEQ multiplex PCR. Among approximately 44,000 clones listed, 90% were seen once. The sample in question was CD8+ T cells from peripheral blood mononuclear cells, obtained in the third trimester of pregnancy. These receptor sequences come from a female donor with multiple sclerosis, enrolled in a pregnancy study.

This chain connects TRBV2 to TRBJ1-1; D is unclear. Germline loops: CDR1 SNHLY, CDR2 FYNNEI. The CDR3 has 14 amino acids. V was clipped by 3 bases and J by 1 base, with 9 bases between them. CDR3 sequence reads: CASSDFSANTEAFF. CDR3 in DNA: TGTGCCAGCAGTGATTTTAGTGCGAACACTGAAGCTTTCTTT.

J is TRBJ2-7 and V is TRBV11-2; TRBD1 aligns across 11 bases. The junction had 5 bases not matched to a gene; V was cut back by 5 bases and J by 2 bases. CDR3 size: 15 residues. Germline CDR1 and CDR2: SGHAT and FQNNGV. CDR3 in DNA: TGTGCCAGCAGCACCGGGACAGGGGGAACCTACGAGCAGTACTTC. This codes for CASSTGTGGTYEQYF.

This clone turned up a few times. The chain employs TRBV5-1 and TRBJ2-7; D gene uncertain. Germline V gives CDR1 SGHRS, CDR2 YFSETQ. The CDR3 runs 12 residues. Trimming stripped 0 bases from V and 6 bases from J, with 7 bases between. The CDR3: CASSLVQAEQYF. CDR3 nucleotides: TGCGCCAGCAGCTTGGTCCAGGCCGAGCAGTACTTC.

The rearrangement uses TRBV10-3 and TRBJ2-7; 7 bases fit TRBD1. This CDR3 has 14 residues. V was pared by 5 bases and J by 0 bases, with 4 bases of the junction left unmatched. Germline V gene sequence: CDR1 ENHRY, CDR2 SYGVKD. CDR3 sequence (DNA): TGTGCCATCAGTCCGGGACAGAGCTCCTACGAGCAGTACTTC. Translated: CAISPGQSSYEQYF.

The V call is TRBV5-1, the J call TRBJ2-1, with D possibly being TRBD2 (6 bases). The CDR3 is 15 residues long. Between the trimmed V and J ends, which lost 0 bases and 6 bases, there was a span of 13 bases. Germline CDR1 SGHRS, CDR2 YFSETQ. For the CDR3, the DNA is TGCGCCAGCAGCTTGGATACGGGAGTTCTCAATGAGCAGTTCTTC. It encodes CASSLDTGVLNEQFF.

This chain connects TRBV29-1 to TRBJ2-1, with 7 nucleotides matching TRBD1. Per the germline V gene, CDR1 is SQVTM and CDR2 is ANQGSEA. CDR3 length equals 13 residues. Unmatched junction bases numbered 7, after V lost 2 bases and J lost 9 bases. CDR3 in amino acids: CSVEQGVVGEQFF. The CDR3 region has the DNA TGCAGCGTTGAACAGGGGGTTGTGGGTGAGCAGTTCTTC.

The rearrangement links TRBV9 to TRBJ2-1, with 9 bases that match TRBD1. CDR1 is SGDLS, CDR2 YYNGEE, per germline. J gave up 10 bases and V 3 bases, and 5 bases lay outside the gene matches. The CDR3 consists of 13 residues. CDR3 sequence reads: CASSGQGVREQFF. The CDR3 DNA reads as TGTGCCAGCAGCGGACAGGGGGTCCGGGAGCAGTTCTTC.

This clone was seen only a few times. This chain connects TRBV5-1 to TRBJ1-1; possible D gene TRBD1, 6 bases. Germline V gene data show CDR1 as SGHRS and CDR2 as YFSETQ. Trimming stripped 7 bases from V and 1 base from J, with 8 bases between. The CDR3 loop spans 12 amino acids. CDR3 loop: CASGQTNTEAFF. CDR3 DNA: TGCGCCAGCGGACAGACGAACACTGAAGCTTTCTTT.

This chain uses TRBV9 with TRBJ2-2, with D possibly being TRBD2 (5 bases). The CDR3 consists of 15 residues. Germline CDR1 is SGDLS and CDR2 is YYNGEE. Trimming shortened V by 0 bases and J by 7 bases, and 13 bases separated the two germline ends. CDR3 amino acids: CASSVVRDQGGELFF. The CDR3 DNA is TGTGCCAGCAGCGTAGTCCGGGATCAAGGCGGGGAGCTGTTTTTT.

This clone was seen a handful of times. This chain links TRBV11-2 with TRBJ2-7, with TRBD1 identical over 7 bases. V gave up 4 bases and J gave up 4 bases; unmatched junction bases: 7. The CDR3 is 14 residues long. Germline loops: CDR1 SGHAT, CDR2 FQNNGV. The CDR3 loop reads CASSSPGQRYEQYF. The CDR3 coding sequence is TGTGCCAGCAGCTCGCCGGGACAGCGGTACGAGCAGTACTTC.

The chain uses TRBV10-3 and TRBJ2-2, with a weak D call TRBD2 (5 bases). The CDR3 runs to 14 residues. V gave up 3 bases and J gave up 2 bases, with 7 bases separating them. The germline V gene has CDR1 ENHRY and CDR2 SYGVKD. CDR3 sequence reads: CAISEAVNTGELFF. The CDR3 nucleotides read TGTGCCATCAGTGAAGCGGTAAACACCGGGGAGCTGTTTTTT.

The chain recombines TRBV5-1 with TRBJ2-7; 7 bases agree with TRBD2. With V trimmed by 4 bases and J by 3 bases, 4 bases remained unmatched. This CDR3 contains 13 residues. In germline, CDR1 is SGHRS, CDR2 YFSETQ. The CDR3 sequence is CASSGGLGYEQYF. CDR3 coding DNA: TGCGCCAGCAGCGGAGGACTAGGCTACGAGCAGTACTTC.

The V and J genes are TRBV4-1 and TRBJ1-5; 10 positions match TRBD1. Per the germline V gene, CDR1 is MGHRA and CDR2 is YSYEKL. The length of the CDR3 is 16 residues. V shed 7 bases, J shed 6 bases, and the junction held 12 bases outside the gene matches. The CDR3 region has the DNA TGCGCCAGCACCCTCAGCGCCGGGACAGGGGTTCAGCCCCAGCATTTT. It translates to CASTLSAGTGVQPQHF.

The rearrangement uses TRBV7-9 and TRBJ1-2, with D hard to call. Trimming cost V 1 base and J 6 bases, with 12 bases left between them. The CDR3 totals 14 residues. The germline V gene has CDR1 SEHNR and CDR2 FQNEAQ (reference sequence). This CDR3 is CASSLGAGWNGYTF. Written as DNA, the CDR3 is TGTGCCAGCAGCTTAGGGGCGGGGTGGAATGGCTACACCTTC.

The chain uses TRBV4-1 and TRBJ2-7; 8 bases agree with TRBD1. CDR3 length: 16 residues. V lost 0 bases to trimming and J lost 4 bases; unmatched junction nucleotides: 8. The V gene's germline CDR1 is MGHRA and CDR2 YSYEKL. CDR3: CASSQDEGTGGYEQYF. CDR3 sequence (DNA): TGCGCCAGCAGCCAAGATGAGGGGACAGGAGGATACGAGCAGTACTTC.

Here the CDR3 reads CASSLSVFETQYF. CDR3 nucleotides: TGTGCCAGCAGCTTGTCAGTCTTCGAGACCCAGTACTTC. This chain connects TRBV5-6 to TRBJ2-5; D unclear. Per germline, CDR1 SGHDT and CDR2 YYEEEE. CDR3 size: 13 residues. V lost 1 base and J lost 5, with 9 bases in between.

The rearrangement links TRBV7-9 to TRBJ2-1; D might be TRBD1 (6 bases). Germline V lookup: CDR1 SEHNR, CDR2 FQNEAQ (reference sequence). CDR3 length equals 17 residues. V lost 1 base, J lost 5 bases, and 18 bases lay in between. The CDR3 loop is CASSLGAGTTKDNEQFF. The CDR3 DNA sequence: TGTGCCAGCAGCTTAGGGGCCGGGACAACAAAAGACAATGAGCAGTTCTTC.

This rearrangement joins TRBV6-1 to TRBJ1-1; D is unresolved. Germline CDR1 is MNHNS and CDR2 is SASEGT. CDR3 size: 14 residues. V was trimmed by 6 bases and J by 4 bases, leaving 15 bases between them. CDR3 coding DNA: TGTGCCAGCAGCCTAAACGGGAAGGGCACTGAAGCTTTCTTT. Its protein product is CASSLNGKGTEAFF.

V usage is TRBV28 and J usage is TRBJ1-5, with no clear D. Germline V gene data show CDR1 as MDHEN and CDR2 as SYDVKM. Deletions cut 2 bases from V and 9 bases from J, with 11 bases between. The CDR3 consists of 13 residues. CDR3 protein: CASSLIRGRPQHF. The CDR3 DNA reads as TGTGCCAGCAGTTTAATACGGGGTCGGCCCCAGCATTTT.

V usage is TRBV4-3 and J usage is TRBJ2-2; 8 bases fit TRBD2. Germline CDR1 LGHNA, CDR2 YSLEER. The CDR3 contains 16 residues. The J segment lost 6 bases and the V segment lost 0 bases, leaving 6 bases of the junction unmatched. CDR3 region: CASSQDPAGVAGELFF. CDR3 nucleotides: TGCGCCAGCAGCCAAGACCCAGCGGGGGTTGCCGGGGAGCTGTTTTTT.

The chain couples TRBV13 to TRBJ1-3; D uncertain. The ends were cut back, 4 bases at V and 2 bases at J, with 3 bases in the middle. In germline, CDR1 is PRHDT, CDR2 FYEKMQ (reference sequence). This CDR3 comprises 12 residues. This chain's CDR3 is CASSSAGNTIYF. For the CDR3, the DNA is TGTGCCAGCAGCTCCGCTGGAAACACCATATATTTT.

V usage is TRBV4-3 and J usage is TRBJ2-1, with 7 bases that match TRBD2. The CDR3 is made up of 15 amino acids. CDR1 and CDR2 (germline): LGHNA, YSLEER. The V segment lost 4 bases and the J segment 7 bases; nucleotides outside the gene matches: 10. CDR3 bases: TGCGCCAGCAGCCCACGTCCTGGGGGGGGGAATGAGCAGTTCTTC. Translation: CASSPRPGGGNEQFF.

This clone is deemed medium-sized. The V and J genes are TRBV6-1 and TRBJ2-2; D is possibly TRBD2 (6 bases). V was trimmed by 5 bases and J by 4 bases, leaving 14 bases between them. CDR3 size: 15 residues. Germline V gives CDR1 MNHNS, CDR2 SASEGT. The CDR3 sequence: CASSTGETSTGELFF. For the CDR3, the DNA is TGTGCCAGCAGTACGGGGGAGACGAGCACCGGGGAGCTGTTTTTT.

V and J are TRBV7-9 and TRBJ2-7, with TRBD1 as a possible D gene (6 bases). The CDR3 consists of 16 residues. Trimming stripped 7 bases from V and 3 bases from J, with 22 bases between. The germline CDR1 and CDR2 sequences are SEHNR and FQNEAQ (reference sequence). The CDR3 protein is CASTHFRDTGYYEQYF. CDR3 DNA sequence: TGTGCCAGCACACATTTCCGGGACACCGGATACTACGAGCAGTACTTC.

The CDR3 loop reads CASSQDGGGYNEQFF. CDR3 DNA sequence: TGCGCCAGCAGCCAAGACGGGGGGGGCTACAATGAGCAGTTCTTC. V usage is TRBV4-1 and J usage is TRBJ2-1; TRBD2 agrees at 8 bases. This CDR3 region has 15 residues. Germline V gene lookup returns CDR1 MGHRA and CDR2 YSYEKL. Losses at the gene ends were 0 bases for V and 3 bases for J; bases not matched to a gene: 1.

The chain employs TRBV5-6 and TRBJ2-3; TRBD2 aligns across 7 bases. The germline CDR1 and CDR2 sequences are SGHDT and YYEEEE. This CDR3 has 17 residues. The ends lost 4 bases at V and 2 bases at J; junction bases unmatched: 13. CDR3 coding DNA: TGTGCCAGCAGCGGAGGGGAATTGGCGGGGGACACAGATACGCAGTATTTT. Residues: CASSGGELAGDTDTQYF. Complete variable domain (other parts from reference TRBV5-6 and TRBJ2-3): DAGVTQSPTHLIKTRGQQVTLRCSPKSGHDTVSWYQQALGQGPQFIFQYYEEEERQRGNFPDRFSGHQFPNYSSELNVNALLLGDSALYLCASSGGELAGDTDTQYFGPGTRLTVL.

V usage is TRBV6-1 and J usage is TRBJ2-5; D possibly corresponds to TRBD1 (5 bases). The J call is uncertain, as TRBJ2-7 better fits the DNA end. In germline, CDR1 is MNHNS, CDR2 SASEGT. The CDR3 is 14 amino acids. This CDR3 is CASSDQGGVYEQYF. The CDR3 nucleotides read TGTGCCAGCAGTGACCAGGGTGGGGTGTACGAGCAGTACTTC.

The sample holds one count of this clone. V gene TRBV7-9 combines with J gene TRBJ2-7; perhaps TRBD2 as D (6 bases). The CDR3 sequence is 17 residues long. Germline V lookup: CDR1 SEHNR, CDR2 FQNEAQ (reference sequence). Trimming removed 2 bases at V and 0 bases at J, with 17 bases between. In DNA, the CDR3 is TGTGCCAGCAGCTTAAGCGCTTTGGCTAGCGACTCCTACGAGCAGTACTTC. It specifies CASSLSALASDSYEQYF.

By sample share, this clone is medium-sized. The chain has TRBV5-1 and TRBJ1-4, with TRBD1 matching over 9 bases. This CDR3 contains 16 residues. CDR1 SGHRS and CDR2 YFSETQ come from the germline V gene. The junction had 9 bases not matched to a gene; V was cut back by 3 bases and J by 6 bases. CDR3 DNA sequence: TGCGCCAGCAGCTGGGAACAGGGGGCGGAGGATGAAAAACTGTTTTTT. It is translated as CASSWEQGAEDEKLFF.

The chain employs TRBV15 and TRBJ2-3; 10 nucleotides align to TRBD2. CDR1 and CDR2 from the germline V gene are LNHNV and YYDKDF (reference sequence). This CDR3 is built from 16 residues. The V and J ends lost 3 bases and 6 bases, in that order; junction bases with no gene match: 9. The CDR3 loop is CATSRASGGAGDTQYF. The CDR3, as DNA: TGTGCCACCAGCAGGGCAAGCGGGGGGGCTGGTGATACGCAGTATTTT.

This chain joins TRBV12-5 and TRBJ1-1; D unresolved. This CDR3 contains 13 residues. The germline V and J ends were trimmed by 2 bases and 1 base, with 5 bases remaining between them. The germline V gene has CDR1 LGHNT and CDR2 FRNRAP. CDR3 loop: CASGLSRNTEAFF. Here the CDR3 DNA reads TGTGCTAGTGGTTTGAGCCGGAACACTGAAGCTTTCTTT.

The chain employs TRBV5-4 and TRBJ2-7; possibly TRBD2 for D (6 bases). Germline CDR1 SGHNT, CDR2 YYREEE (reference sequence). CDR3 length equals 15 residues. The V end was cut by 4 bases, the J end by 0 bases, with 14 bases between. The CDR3 DNA is TGTGCCAGCAGCCAGGTGCGGGACGGCTCCTACGAGCAGTACTTC. Translated: CASSQVRDGSYEQYF.